This entry lists 21 T cell receptor beta chains sequenced from one sample in a study of cytomegalovirus exposure and HLA in healthy donors. PCR primers comprised 60 Vbeta and 13 Jbeta primers. This table comes from immunoSEQ multiplex PCR, and its TCRdb copy is limited to in-frame clones, with some not included. The sample carries about 100,000 clones, approximately 79% recorded once. Material for sequencing was PBMCs. The receptors were sampled from a man aged 55 to 70 in good health and CMV-seropositive.

The V and J genes are TRBV18 and TRBJ1-6; 8 bases fit TRBD1. There are 16 residues in the CDR3. CDR1 is KGHSH, CDR2 LQKENI, per germline. With V trimmed by 3 bases and J by 6 bases, 7 bases remained unmatched. The CDR3 nucleotides read TGTGCCAGCTCACCTCTCTCGGGACAGGCTAATTCACCCCTCCACTTT. Translated, it gives CASSPLSGQANSPLHF.

This sequence joins TRBV25-1 and TRBJ2-5; 12 bases agree with TRBD1. Per germline, CDR1 MGHDK and CDR2 SYGVNS. There are 15 residues in the CDR3. Trimming at V came to 4 bases and at J to 11 bases, leaving 11 bases not matched to a gene. CDR3 protein: CASSGPGQGAGEQYF. The DNA of the CDR3 is TGTGCCAGCAGTGGTCCGGGACAGGGGGCTGGTGAGCAGTACTTC. Full variable domain (rest looked up from reference TRBV25-1 and TRBJ2-5): EADIYQTPRYLVIGTGKKITLECSQTMGHDKMYWYQQDPGMELHLIHYSYGVNSTEKGDLSSESTVSRIRTEHFPLTLESARPSHTSQYLCASSGPGQGAGEQYFGPGTRLLVL.

This chain connects TRBV6-6 to TRBJ1-3, with 7 bases identical to TRBD1. The CDR3 has 14 amino acids. J was trimmed by 6 bases and V by 0 bases; bases with no gene match: 2. Germline CDR1 is MNHNY and CDR2 is SVGAGI (reference sequence). CDR3 in DNA: TGTGCCAGCAGTTACTCAGGGGGCGCAAACACCATATATTTT. Protein: CASSYSGGANTIYF.

The CDR3 bases are TGTGCCAGCAGTCAATACAGGGACCCGACCTATGGCTACACCTTC. This encodes CASSQYRDPTYGYTF. The chain is built from TRBV6-5 and TRBJ1-2; TRBD1 might be the D (6 bases). The V and J ends lost 5 bases and 4 bases respectively, with 17 bases between them. Germline CDR1 MNHEY, CDR2 SVGAGI. The CDR3 sequence is 15 residues long.

V is TRBV6-5 and J is TRBJ2-3; D unresolved. This CDR3 spans 13 amino acids. In germline, CDR1 is MNHEY, CDR2 SVGAGI. The V gene lost 6 bases and the J gene lost 5 bases, with 12 bases spanning the gap. The CDR3 protein is CASRPRQEDTQYF. CDR3 nucleotide sequence: TGTGCCAGCAGACCCAGGCAAGAAGATACGCAGTATTTT.

The V and J genes are TRBV4-3 and TRBJ2-7; 7 bases fit TRBD1. Germline V gene lookup returns CDR1 LGHNA and CDR2 YSLEER. The CDR3 extends over 15 amino acids. The junction had 8 bases not matched to a gene; V was cut back by 3 bases and J by 3 bases. For the CDR3, the DNA is TGCGCCAGCAGCCAGGCGACAGGGAGTGGCTACGAGCAGTACTTC. It is translated as CASSQATGSGYEQYF.

This clone appeared a single time. The chain recombines TRBV10-1 with TRBJ2-3; a weak D match, TRBD1 (6 bases). V lost 9 bases, J lost 5 bases, and 15 bases lay in between. The CDR3 runs to 13 residues. Per the germline V gene, CDR1 is WNHNN and CDR2 is SYGVQD (reference sequence). The CDR3 nucleotides are TGCGCCAGTAGAAACAGGGAAGGAGATACGCAGTATTTT. Protein sequence: CASRNREGDTQYF.

The CDR3 DNA reads as TGTGCCAGCAGCGTCGACAGAGGTCGCTATGGCTACACCTTC. Protein product: CASSVDRGRYGYTF. V and J are TRBV5-6 and TRBJ1-2; TRBD1 might be the D (5 bases). V was shortened by 4 bases and J by 4 bases, with 14 bases between the two germline ends. The CDR3 loop spans 14 amino acids. CDR1 is SGHDT and CDR2 is YYEEEE in the germline V gene.

The chain links TRBV10-2 to TRBJ1-1; TRBD1 is a possible D gene (6 bases). Germline V gene data show CDR1 as WSHSY and CDR2 as SAAADI. CDR3 length equals 13 residues. Trimming removed 6 bases at V and 8 bases at J, with 16 bases between. CDR3 sequence reads: CASRNRDNSEAFF. The CDR3 DNA follows: TGCGCCAGCAGAAACAGGGACAATTCCGAAGCTTTCTTT.

The chain recombines TRBV19 with TRBJ2-2; the D gene is possibly TRBD2 (7 bases). This CDR3 spans 13 amino acids. V gave up 4 bases and J gave up 5 bases, with 8 bases separating them. CDR1 LNHDA and CDR2 SQIVND come from the germline V gene (reference sequence). The DNA of the CDR3 is TGTGCCAGTAGTAAGGGGGGGACCGGGGAGCTGTTTTTT. As protein: CASSKGGTGELFF.

This clone was detected many times. The chain links TRBV28 to TRBJ2-7, with 9 bases matching TRBD1. CDR3 length: 14 residues. Germline-derived CDR1 and CDR2 are MDHEN and SYDVKM. V shed 6 bases and J 7 bases; nucleotides not matched to a gene: 10. The CDR3 reads CASSRTQGAREQYF. CDR3 sequence (DNA): TGTGCCAGCAGCCGAACACAGGGGGCGAGGGAGCAGTACTTC.

The chain employs TRBV2 and TRBJ2-5; a possible D gene is TRBD2 (5 bases). The germline V gene has CDR1 SNHLY and CDR2 FYNNEI. Trimming took 11 bases from V and 11 from J, leaving 21 bases between them. This CDR3 is 12 amino acids long. The CDR3 loop is CAGSDRLAEQYF. DNA for the CDR3: TGTGCCGGCTCAGACCGGCTAGCAGAGCAGTACTTC.

In its sample, this clone was seen once. The chain recombines TRBV7-6 with TRBJ2-5, with 9 bases lining up with TRBD1. The tail of the sequence fits TRBJ2-7 better, so the J call may be wrong. This CDR3 contains 15 residues. Germline V gene data show CDR1 as SGHVS and CDR2 as FNYEAQ. The CDR3 DNA reads TGTGCCAGCAGCTTAGAGACAGGGGGGCAGAACGAGCAGTACTTC. It encodes CASSLETGGQNEQYF.

The rearrangement links TRBV5-1 to TRBJ1-6; weak D call: TRBD1 (5 bases). This CDR3 has 13 amino acids. V lost 7 bases to trimming and J lost 5 bases, with 10 bases between them. Germline CDR1 reads SGHRS; CDR2 reads YFSETQ. CDR3 nucleotides: TGCGCCAGCCGACAGAACGATAATTCACCCCTCCACTTT. Amino acids: CASRQNDNSPLHF.

V and J are TRBV7-9 and TRBJ1-5; D possibly corresponds to TRBD1 (6 bases). With 6 bases removed from V and 7 bases from J, the gap between germline ends came to 13 bases. CDR1 is SEHNR and CDR2 is FQNEAQ in the germline V gene (reference sequence). The CDR3 extends over 13 amino acids. For the CDR3, the DNA is TGTGCCAGCAGGGACAGTGCCCGCCAGCCCCAGCATTTT. This translates into CASRDSARQPQHF.

This chain joins TRBV30 and TRBJ2-2; D remains unclear. Germline V gene lookup returns CDR1 GTSNPN and CDR2 SVGIG (reference sequence). The CDR3 length is 15 residues. V was clipped by 0 bases and J by 2 bases, with 10 bases between them. DNA for the CDR3: TGTGCCTGGAGTGTACGGCAGGTCAACACCGGGGAGCTGTTTTTT. Protein sequence: CAWSVRQVNTGELFF.

V and J are TRBV7-9 and TRBJ2-4; TRBD1 is a possible D gene (6 bases). V lost 5 bases and J lost 3, with 14 bases in between. Germline loops: CDR1 SEHNR, CDR2 FQNEAQ (reference sequence). The CDR3 totals 15 residues. The CDR3 loop is CASSPYRDGKNIQYF. The DNA of the CDR3 is TGTGCCAGCAGCCCCTACAGGGATGGCAAAAACATTCAGTACTTC. The full variable domain, in which reference TRBV7-9 and TRBJ2-4 provide the parts outside the CDR3, is DTGVSQNPRHKITKRGQNVTFRCDPISEHNRLYWYRQTLGQGPEFLTYFQNEAQLEKSRLLSDRFSAERPKGSFSTLEIQRTEQGDSAMYLCASSPYRDGKNIQYFGAGTRLSVL.

This sequence joins TRBV9 and TRBJ2-3; 15 nucleotides match TRBD2. CDR1 is SGDLS and CDR2 is YYNGEE in the germline V gene. The CDR3 consists of 21 residues. J gave up 0 bases and V 4 bases, and 15 bases lay outside the gene matches. The CDR3 DNA follows: TGTGCCAGCAGCCCTCATCCGGGACTAGCGGGGGGAACAGATAGCACAGATACGCAGTATTTT. It translates to CASSPHPGLAGGTDSTDTQYF.

The chain is built from TRBV15 and TRBJ1-1; D ambiguous. The CDR3 sequence is 12 residues long. V lost 11 bases to trimming and J lost 4 bases, with 14 bases between them. Looked up from germline, CDR1 is LNHNV and CDR2 is YYDKDF (reference sequence). The CDR3 DNA is TGTGCCTTCGGCTCGGCAGGCACTGAAGCTTTCTTT. Translation gives CAFGSAGTEAFF. Complete variable domain (other parts from reference TRBV15 and TRBJ1-1): DAMVIQNPRYQVTQFGKPVTLSCSQTLNHNVMYWYQQKSSQAPKLLFHYYDKDFNNEADTPDNFQSRRPNTSFCFLDIRSPGLGDTAMYLCAFGSAGTEAFFGQGTRLTVV.

V is TRBV27 and J is TRBJ2-2; D is unclear. CDR3 length equals 13 residues. Trimming removed 4 bases from V and 6 bases from J, with 9 bases in between. Germline V gives CDR1 MNHEY, CDR2 SMNVEV (reference sequence). The DNA of the CDR3 is TGTGCCAGCAGTTCCCACATGCCCGGGGAGCTGTTTTTT. This encodes CASSSHMPGELFF.

The J gene is TRBJ2-7, the V gene TRBV10-3; TRBD1 agrees at 7 bases. The CDR3 is 12 residues long. CDR1 and CDR2 from the germline V gene are ENHRY and SYGVKD. After removal of 10 bases from V and 2 bases from J, the junction contained 5 bases not matched to a gene. The CDR3 DNA reads as TGTGCCACCGGGACAGACCCCTACGAGCAGTACTTC. Translation gives CATGTDPYEQYF.